These 32 T cell receptor beta chains came from one sample sequenced in a study of T cells in Graves' hyperthyroidism and ophthalmopathy. RNA transcripts were the template for amplifying TCR beta CDR3 regions. The HTBI primer set was used in a first-round RT-PCR of the TCR CDR3. TCRdb used MiXCR to reprocess the multiplex PCR reads, holding one entry per CDR3 protein. This repertoire shows 250,000 to 300,000 distinct CDR3 sequences, about an eighth found once; its top ten account for 6% to 8%. Sequencing was carried out using blood. The receptor source for this set is a woman aged 25 to 39 with Graves' hyperthyroidism that later progressed to Graves' ophthalmopathy.

This clonotype was counted only a few times. V usage is TRBV24-1 and J usage is TRBJ2-3; the match to TRBD1 covers 8 bases. CDR1 and CDR2 from the germline V gene are KGHDR and SFDVKD. V shed 3 bases, J shed 0 bases, and the junction held 4 bases outside the gene matches. The CDR3 length is 16 residues. In DNA form, the CDR3 reads TGTGCCACCAGTGATGGGACAGGCACTAGCACAGATACGCAGTATTTT. Protein product: CATSDGTGTSTDTQYF.

The chain carries TRBV19 and TRBJ1-5; D may be TRBD1 (6 bases). The germline V gene has CDR1 LNHDA and CDR2 SQIVND (reference sequence). V lost 7 bases, J lost 11 bases, and 21 bases lay in between. This CDR3 has 14 residues. The CDR3 is CASKEKGGVLSQHF. CDR3 bases: TGTGCCAGTAAGGAGAAAGGGGGGGTTTTGTCCCAGCATTTT.

This clonotype appeared many times. The chain combines TRBV19 with TRBJ2-5; TRBD2 is a possible D gene (6 bases). The germline V and J ends were trimmed by 8 bases and 2 bases, with 9 bases remaining between them. The CDR3 contains 12 residues. Germline V lookup: CDR1 LNHDA, CDR2 SQIVND (reference sequence). The CDR3 sequence is CASAGIQETQYF. The CDR3 nucleotides read TGTGCCAGTGCGGGGATTCAAGAGACCCAGTACTTC.

CDR3 loop: CASSKGAADNQPQHF. CDR3 in DNA: TGTGCCAGCTCAAAAGGGGCCGCCGATAATCAGCCCCAGCATTTT. This sequence joins TRBV18 and TRBJ1-5; TRBD1 might be the D (5 bases). The CDR3 is 15 amino acids. Germline-derived CDR1 and CDR2 are KGHSH and LQKENI. V was cut by 5 bases and J by 4 bases, with 15 bases left in between.

To note about this clonotype: With a much larger clone just one base away, this may be a read error. The V gene is TRBV20-1, the J gene TRBJ2-1; 9 bases line up with TRBD2. The CDR3 length is 16 residues. V gave up 5 bases and J gave up 5 bases; unmatched junction bases: 13. The germline V gene encodes CDR1 DFQATT and CDR2 SNEGSKA (reference sequence). The CDR3 reads CSAASLAGPGDNEQFF. DNA of the CDR3: TGCAGTGCTGCCTCACTAGCGGGTCCAGGGGACAATGAGCAGTTCTTC.

This clonotype was recorded at least ten times. V gene TRBV11-2 combines with J gene TRBJ2-7; TRBD2 agrees at 9 bases. Losses at the gene ends were 6 bases for V and 4 bases for J; bases not matched to a gene: 13. The CDR3 has 16 residues. CDR1 is SGHAT, CDR2 FQNNGV, per germline. The CDR3 bases are TGTGCCAGCAGTCGGACAGGAGGACTAGCGCAATACGAGCAGTACTTC. Residues: CASSRTGGLAQYEQYF.

The sample holds many counts of this clonotype. This sequence joins TRBV30 and TRBJ2-5; the match to TRBD2 covers 13 bases. The CDR3 extends over 13 amino acids. Germline V gene sequence: CDR1 GTSNPN, CDR2 SVGIG (reference sequence). V was pared by 3 bases and J by 9 bases, with 4 bases of the junction left unmatched. CDR3 sequence reads: CAWRLAGGEAQYF. CDR3 DNA sequence: TGTGCCTGGAGACTAGCGGGAGGGGAGGCCCAGTACTTC.

This clonotype has a handful of counts. The chain recombines TRBV6-5 with TRBJ2-7; 11 bases fit TRBD2. The CDR3 has 16 residues. Per germline, CDR1 MNHEY and CDR2 SVGAGI. V shed 2 bases and J 3 bases; nucleotides not matched to a gene: 6. CDR3 DNA: TGTGCCAGCAGTTACACGATAGCGGGAGGGAGCTACGAGCAGTACTTC. Its protein is CASSYTIAGGSYEQYF.

This clonotype was observed many times. The chain carries TRBV29-1 and TRBJ1-1; maybe TRBD1 (6 bases). The CDR3 totals 13 residues. Trimming removed 6 bases from V and 2 bases from J, with 13 bases in between. Looked up from germline, CDR1 is SQVTM and CDR2 is ANQGSEA. The CDR3 reads CSVQDRSNTEAFF. CDR3 DNA sequence: TGCAGCGTCCAAGACAGGAGCAACACTGAAGCTTTCTTT.

This clonotype was counted many times. This chain uses TRBV7-8 with TRBJ2-5; possibly TRBD1 for D (6 bases). V shed 1 base and J shed 1 base, with 16 bases lying between them. Looked up from germline, CDR1 is SGHVS and CDR2 is FQNEAQ. This CDR3 is built from 17 residues. The DNA for the CDR3 is TGTGCCAGCAGCTTAGAGCCCCGACAGGCGGCCCAAGAGACCCAGTACTTC. Protein sequence: CASSLEPRQAAQETQYF.

This clonotype has a count of ten or more. This chain joins TRBV4-3 and TRBJ2-7; D is possibly TRBD1 (5 bases). Trimming shortened V by 0 bases and J by 6 bases, and 12 bases separated the two germline ends. The CDR3 contains 14 residues. The germline gives CDR1 LGHNA, CDR2 YSLEER. CDR3 DNA sequence: TGCGCCAGCAGCCAAGATTGGGGCACCCTCGAGCAGTACTTC. Translation gives CASSQDWGTLEQYF.

This clonotype was seen a few times. This chain links TRBV27 with TRBJ2-7; no clear D. Germline lookup yields CDR1 MNHEY and CDR2 SMNVEV (reference sequence). The V and J ends lost 1 base and 2 bases respectively, with 9 bases between them. CDR3 size: 14 residues. CDR3 in amino acids: CASSLLPHTYEQYF. The CDR3 region has the DNA TGTGCCAGCAGTTTATTACCCCACACCTACGAGCAGTACTTC.

The J gene is TRBJ2-3, the V gene TRBV29-1, with 7 bases aligning to TRBD1. There are 15 residues in the CDR3. V dropped 6 bases and J dropped 5; count of bases not matched to a gene: 14. Germline values: CDR1 SQVTM, CDR2 ANQGSEA. CDR3 sequence reads: CSVSNRGGNRDTQYF. DNA for the CDR3: TGCAGCGTCTCCAACAGGGGCGGCAATCGAGATACGCAGTATTTT.

This clonotype was found many times. The chain employs TRBV28 and TRBJ2-3, with D possibly matching TRBD2 (5 bases). V dropped 6 bases and J dropped 1 base, with 17 bases sitting between them. The CDR3 is 16 residues long. Germline values: CDR1 MDHEN, CDR2 SYDVKM. The CDR3 spells CASSPAGTRGTDTQYF. CDR3 sequence (DNA): TGTGCCAGCAGCCCCGCGGGTACTCGGGGCACAGATACGCAGTATTTT. The whole variable domain, remainder taken from reference TRBV28 and TRBJ2-3, is DVKVTQSSRYLVKRTGEKVFLECVQDMDHENMFWYRQDPGLGLRLIYFSYDVKMKEKGDIPEGYSVSREKKERFSLILESASTNQTSMYLCASSPAGTRGTDTQYFGPGTRLTVL.

This clonotype was found a few times. This chain joins TRBV29-1 and TRBJ2-1; D might be TRBD1 (5 bases). Germline values: CDR1 SQVTM, CDR2 ANQGSEA. The germline V and J ends were trimmed by 4 bases and 7 bases, with 11 bases remaining between them. The CDR3 contains 12 residues. This CDR3 is CSVVRDRNEQFF. CDR3 DNA sequence: TGCAGCGTTGTCAGGGATCGGAATGAGCAGTTCTTC.

This clonotype was seen a few times. This chain links TRBV19 with TRBJ2-1; D is undetermined. The CDR3 is made up of 14 amino acids. The V gene lost 5 bases and the J gene lost 5 bases, with 13 bases spanning the gap. The germline V gene has CDR1 LNHDA and CDR2 SQIVND (reference sequence). CDR3: CASSWSGTNNEQFF. For the CDR3, the DNA is TGTGCCAGTAGTTGGTCGGGTACTAACAATGAGCAGTTCTTC.

This clonotype was observed at least ten times. J is TRBJ2-5 and V is TRBV7-2; possible D gene TRBD2, 6 bases. This CDR3 has 15 residues. CDR1 is SGHTA, CDR2 FQGNSA, per germline. V was trimmed by 4 bases and J by 5 bases, leaving 17 bases between them. The CDR3 protein is CASSSSGLRGETQYF. Written as DNA, the CDR3 is TGTGCCAGCAGCTCCTCGGGACTTCGGGGGGAGACCCAGTACTTC. The full variable domain, in which reference TRBV7-2 and TRBJ2-5 provide the parts outside the CDR3, is GAGVSQSPSNKVTEKGKDVELRCDPISGHTALYWYRQSLGQGLEFLIYFQGNSAPDKSGLPSDRFSAERTGGSVSTLTIQRTQQEDSAVYLCASSSSGLRGETQYFGPGTRLLVL.

This clonotype was observed a few times. This chain uses TRBV11-2 with TRBJ2-1; 12 bases align to TRBD2. CDR3 size: 16 residues. Germline V gene lookup returns CDR1 SGHAT and CDR2 FQNNGV. Unmatched junction bases numbered 2, after V lost 5 bases and J lost 0 bases. This CDR3 is CASSRTSGVSYNEQFF. In nucleotides, the CDR3 is TGTGCCAGCAGCCGGACTAGCGGGGTCTCCTACAATGAGCAGTTCTTC.

The chain has TRBV30 and TRBJ2-7; TRBD2 might be the D (6 bases). The length of the CDR3 is 14 residues. V dropped 0 bases and J dropped 2 bases, with 11 bases sitting between them. In germline, CDR1 is GTSNPN, CDR2 SVGIG (reference sequence). CDR3 region: CAWSVASAPYEQYF. For the CDR3, the DNA is TGTGCCTGGAGTGTGGCTAGCGCACCCTACGAGCAGTACTTC.

This clonotype came up many times. Here the CDR3 reads CASKPGAQETQYF. CDR3 in DNA: TGTGCCAGCAAGCCGGGGGCTCAAGAGACCCAGTACTTC. The chain uses TRBV28 and TRBJ2-5; D possibly matches TRBD1 or TRBD2 (6 bases each). The CDR3 is made up of 13 amino acids. CDR1 MDHEN and CDR2 SYDVKM come from the germline V gene. The V end lost 7 bases, the J end lost 2 bases, and 11 bases lay between the germline ends.

The table lists this clonotype with a few counts. This chain links TRBV19 with TRBJ2-7; the D gene is possibly TRBD2 (5 bases). Per germline, CDR1 LNHDA and CDR2 SQIVND (reference sequence). The germline V and J ends were trimmed by 4 bases and 1 base, with 8 bases remaining between them. This CDR3 comprises 13 residues. DNA of the CDR3: TGTGCCAGTAGTACCGGGGAATCCTACGAGCAGTACTTC. Translation gives CASSTGESYEQYF.

This clonotype was observed at least ten times. The gene calls are TRBV9 and TRBJ2-7; TRBD2 agrees at 8 bases. The V gene's germline CDR1 is SGDLS and CDR2 YYNGEE. CDR3 length equals 14 residues. The V segment lost 4 bases and the J segment 3 bases; nucleotides outside the gene matches: 6. The CDR3 region has the DNA TGTGCCAGCAGCCCATCCAGCGGGAGCTACGAGCAGTACTTC. It specifies CASSPSSGSYEQYF.

This clonotype was recorded many times. The genes are TRBV20-1 and TRBJ2-1, with 13 positions matching TRBD2. CDR1 and CDR2 from the germline V gene are DFQATT and SNEGSKA (reference sequence). The CDR3 runs 15 residues. V trimming: 2 bases; J trimming: 8 bases; junction bases outside the gene matches: 6. The CDR3 DNA reads as TGCAGTGCTAGAATCACTAGCGGGAGGGTCGATGAGCAGTTCTTC. It yields the protein CSARITSGRVDEQFF.

This clonotype was seen many times. The gene calls are TRBV24-1 and TRBJ2-3, with D perhaps TRBD1 (5 bases). This CDR3 has 16 residues. V was shortened by 1 base and J by 1 base, with 11 bases between the two germline ends. Germline V lookup: CDR1 KGHDR, CDR2 SFDVKD. The DNA of the CDR3 is TGTGCCACCAGTGATTTTGGGGCACTTGGCACAGATACGCAGTATTTT. This codes for CATSDFGALGTDTQYF.

This clonotype was seen only a few times. The genes are TRBV5-8 and TRBJ1-6, with D tentatively TRBD1 (5 bases). In germline, CDR1 is SGHTS, CDR2 YDEGEE. The CDR3 has 16 residues. Trimming removed 3 bases from V and 0 bases from J, with 10 bases in between. The CDR3, as DNA: TGTGCCAGCAGCTCACAGGAGTTCTCCTATAATTCACCCCTCCACTTT. Residues: CASSSQEFSYNSPLHF.

Note on this clonotype: Relative to the germline gene, one junction end is altered; a read error may explain this. The chain has TRBV28 and TRBJ2-7, with D unresolved. Germline CDR1 and CDR2: MDHEN and SYDVKM. The CDR3 has 12 residues. CDR3 loop: CASSLDPYGQYF. The CDR3, as DNA: TGTGCCAGCAGTTTGGATCCCTACGGGCAGTACTTC.

This chain links TRBV6-2 or TRBV6-3 with TRBJ2-7, with TRBD1 identical over 7 bases. CDR1 is MNHEY, CDR2 SVGEGT, per germline. The CDR3 totals 12 residues. The ends lost 4 bases at V and 7 bases at J; junction bases unmatched: 4. The CDR3 nucleotides read TGTGCCAGCAGTTTTACAGGGGAGGAGCAGTACTTC. It is translated as CASSFTGEEQYF.

This clonotype was detected ten times or more. This rearrangement joins TRBV18 to TRBJ1-1; the match to TRBD1 covers 7 bases. The J segment lost 2 bases and the V segment lost 4 bases, leaving 4 bases of the junction unmatched. Germline V lookup: CDR1 KGHSH, CDR2 LQKENI. This CDR3 is 14 amino acids long. CDR3 residues: CASSRLGGNTEAFF. The CDR3 DNA reads as TGTGCCAGCTCACGCCTAGGGGGCAACACTGAAGCTTTCTTT.

This clonotype came up a few times. The gene calls are TRBV28 and TRBJ2-7, with D perhaps given as TRBD1 or TRBD2 (5 bases each). The ends were cut back, 6 bases at V and 5 bases at J, with 23 bases in the middle. The CDR3 is made up of 16 amino acids. Germline loops: CDR1 MDHEN, CDR2 SYDVKM. CDR3 in amino acids: CASSRTTVPFGDEQYF. CDR3 nucleotide sequence: TGTGCCAGCAGCCGTACGACAGTCCCCTTCGGGGACGAGCAGTACTTC. The full variable domain, in which reference TRBV28 and TRBJ2-7 provide the parts outside the CDR3, is DVKVTQSSRYLVKRTGEKVFLECVQDMDHENMFWYRQDPGLGLRLIYFSYDVKMKEKGDIPEGYSVSREKKERFSLILESASTNQTSMYLCASSRTTVPFGDEQYFGPGTRLTVT.

This clonotype has at least ten counts. The chain is built from TRBV30 and TRBJ2-2, with 7 bases aligning to TRBD2. V was pared by 3 bases and J by 1 base, with 14 bases of the junction left unmatched. Germline V gene data show CDR1 as GTSNPN and CDR2 as SVGIG (reference sequence). CDR3 size: 18 residues. This chain's CDR3 is CAWSFRDYRPMNTGELFF. In DNA, the CDR3 is TGTGCCTGGAGCTTCCGGGACTATAGGCCGATGAACACCGGGGAGCTGTTTTTT.

This chain's CDR3 is CSARDGGGPFPSVLTF. DNA for the CDR3: TGCAGTGCTAGAGATGGTGGGGGACCCTTCCCCTCCGTCCTGACTTTC. V usage is TRBV20-1 and J usage is TRBJ2-6; D possibly uses TRBD1 or TRBD2 (5 bases each). The germline V gene has CDR1 DFQATT and CDR2 SNEGSKA (reference sequence). Trimming removed 0 bases from V and 12 bases from J, with 21 bases in between. The CDR3 covers 16 residues.

This clonotype was picked up many times. This chain links TRBV5-1 with TRBJ1-1; no definite D call. CDR1 is SGHRS and CDR2 is YFSETQ in the germline V gene. Trimming shortened V by 0 bases and J by 4 bases, and 7 bases separated the two germline ends. CDR3 size: 13 residues. The CDR3 DNA sequence: TGCGCCAGCAGCTTGGGTGTAGCCACTGAAGCTTTCTTT. Translating gives CASSLGVATEAFF.